In this sample, the clone carrying this T cell receptor (beta chain) turned up once. What it recognizes is unknown. The record originates from a study of cytomegalovirus exposure and HLA in healthy donors. When sampled, the donors appeared nominally healthy, though they likely had unrecorded immune exposures. Study-wide points: The authors enumerated around 150 TCR beta chains as linked to cytomegalovirus. A later analysis linked a missense variant in DCLRE1C to the trimming of TCR beta V and J genes.

PCR amplification relied on 60 Vbeta primers (plus 13 Jbeta primers). Produced via immunoSEQ multiplex PCR; TCRdb's table is partial and in-frame only. Here the sample spans about 200,000 clones, around 73% being singletons. The material sequenced was PBMCs. This TCR was sampled from a male donor in good health and CMV-seronegative.

The CDR3 loop is CASSHDYGSSYNEQFF. CDR3 bases: TGTGCCAGCAGTCACGACTACGGAAGCTCCTACAATGAGCAGTTCTTC. The chain links TRBV25-1 to TRBJ2-1; D is perhaps TRBD2 (5 bases). This CDR3 region has 16 residues. CDR1 and CDR2 from the germline V gene are MGHDK and SYGVNS. Trimming cost V 5 bases and J 0 bases, with 14 bases left between them.